These 4 T cell receptor beta chains share one sample of origin, sequenced in a study of blood T cell repertoires in COVID-19. Profiling relied on immunoSEQ multiplex PCR, and the TCRdb table lists in-frame clones only, not all of them. The table includes around 63,000 clones, about 90% detected once. Sequenced sample: peripheral blood. These receptors were obtained from a man between 60 and 75 years old with acute or convalescent COVID-19.

This chain uses TRBV6-1 with TRBJ2-3; 9 bases are a match to TRBD2. The ends lost 3 bases at V and 7 bases at J; junction bases unmatched: 11. There are 16 residues in the CDR3. In germline, CDR1 is MNHNS, CDR2 SASEGT. The CDR3 sequence: CASSDRYGGGANTQYF. The CDR3 DNA follows: TGTGCCAGCAGTGATCGATACGGCGGGGGGGCAAATACGCAGTATTTT.

The chain combines TRBV6-2 or TRBV6-3 with TRBJ2-7; 7 bases align to TRBD1. Trimming removed 0 bases from V and 1 base from J; junction bases left unmatched: 12. This CDR3 region has 18 residues. Germline V lookup: CDR1 MNHEY, CDR2 SVGEGT. CDR3 sequence reads: CASSYSSWDRSHSYEQYF. CDR3 DNA: TGTGCCAGCAGTTACTCCTCATGGGACAGAAGCCATTCCTACGAGCAGTACTTC.

Here the CDR3 DNA reads TGCGCCAGCAGTGACGGGGGAAACACTGAAGCTTTCTTT. This sequence encodes CASSDGGNTEAFF. The V and J genes are TRBV10-1 and TRBJ1-1; D is perhaps TRBD1 (5 bases). CDR1 and CDR2 (germline): WNHNN, SYGVQD (reference sequence). With 3 bases removed from V and 2 bases from J, the gap between germline ends came to 7 bases. The CDR3 totals 13 residues.

The chain joins TRBV28 to TRBJ2-6; tentatively, D is TRBD1 (6 bases). Germline V gene sequence: CDR1 MDHEN, CDR2 SYDVKM. This CDR3 is 18 amino acids long. Trimming removed 8 bases at V and 0 bases at J, with 20 bases between. This CDR3 reads CASEVSGQLNSGANVLTF. CDR3 nucleotides: TGTGCCAGCGAGGTTTCCGGACAGCTAAACTCTGGGGCCAACGTCCTGACTTTC.